This TCR beta chain was sequenced during a study of identical twins. This clonotype has only a few counts. TCRdb independently ran MiXCR on the 5' RACE reads; one entry per CDR3 protein. This sample has about 530,000 distinct CDR3 sequences; 20% to 25% occur once, and the top ten carry approximately 0.48%. With V trimmed by 6 bases and J by 2 bases, 10 bases remained unmatched. The V gene's germline CDR1 is SQVTM and CDR2 ANQGSEA. This CDR3 spans 14 amino acids. These data also formed part of another study, on yellow fever vaccine responses in identical twins.

The TCR sequence derives from a woman younger than 35 in good health. The chain has TRBV29-1 and TRBJ2-7; 7 bases agree with TRBD1. The sample was CD4+ T cells sorted from blood. CDR3 sequence (DNA): TGCAGCGTAGAAACAGGGGCTAAAACCTACGAGCAGTACTTC. Translation: CSVETGAKTYEQYF.